This T cell receptor (beta chain) was observed in a study of CD8+CD57+ T cells in acquired aplastic anemia (dated by TCRdb to the late 2010s). As for the study more broadly: Extracted DNA from sorted CD4+ and CD8+ cells averaged around 2.9 ug, ranging from roughly 0.17 to 30 ug. CD8+CD57+ expansion was defined as frequency above the mean frequency observed in healthy subjects.

Study-level results and caveats: Around 27 CD8+ CDR3 sequences were found in both patients and controls but appeared to be highly expressed in patients and within the immunodominant clones of the patients. Between patients and healthy controls, no significant difference in CD8+ Simpson's diversity was found (P=0.060).

Genomic DNA served as template for TCR beta VDJ combination and CDR3 sequence profiling. TCR repertoire sequencing was run on an Illumina HiSeq 2000. As for how the authors treated the data: TRBV/TRBJ rearrangement plots, CDR3 size and DJ length profiles, and Simpson's diversity index were used to evaluate the repertoires. The immunodominant clone was defined as the most abundant DNA sequence in deep sequencing data. CDR3 amino acid sequences were screened for sharing across subjects and were compared with published repertoires and the VDJdb database. TCRdb reprocessed the public reads (quality trimming at Q25 with fastp, clone calling with MiXCR) and kept in-frame beta chains. Each record represents a unique CDR3 protein, reported with the most common genes and DNA among its rows. In this record, the V and J calls reflect TCRdb's handling and not the investigators' own analysis. The sample records about 200,000 distinct CDR3 sequences, about 60% of which are singletons. In total, the top ten clones hold about 60% of the sample.

On this clonotype itself: The target of this receptor is not known. The sample holds no much larger clone one base away, and base qualities are not on file.

CDR3 length: 15 amino acids, cysteine to phenylalanine. The CDR3 DNA has 45 bases and is translated from base 1. From a lookup of the germline V gene, CDR1 and CDR2 are MGHDK and SYGVNS. Compared with germline, V lacks 0 bases and J lacks 8 bases; bases without a gene match: 7. Expansion of CD8+CD57+ cells had been shown by flow cytometry in the patients chosen for sequencing. Severe acquired aplastic anemia was diagnosed in all patients according to International Study of Aplastic Anemia and Agranulocytosis and Camitta criteria. At the time blood was sampled, none of the patients had received any therapy. TCR repertoires of sorted CD4+ and CD8+ blood T cells from severe aplastic anemia patients and healthy subjects were deep-sequenced in the study. Patients were enrolled under clinicaltrials.gov protocols 00001620, 01623167, 00001397, 00071045, 00081523 and 00961064 in the USA. Ficoll-Paque density gradient centrifugation was used to isolate peripheral blood mononuclear cells. CD4+ and CD8+ T cells were sorted by FACS or magnetic beads before DNA extraction.

This clonotype was sampled from a human donor with aplastic anemia. The chain is made from TRBV25-1 and TRBJ1-2, with TRBD1 matching 9 junction bases. Sequences were obtained from sorted CD4+, CD8+, or CD8+CD57+ T cells (not recorded which) from PBMCs. In nucleotide form, the sequence is TGTGCCAGCAGTGAATATGCCGGGACAGGGCGCGGCTACACCTTC. Its protein is CASSEYAGTGRGYTF.